This T cell receptor (beta chain) was documented in a study of cytomegalovirus exposure and HLA in healthy donors. This CDR3 is built from 14 residues. With 5 bases removed from V and 9 bases from J, the gap between germline ends came to 19 bases. Germline V lookup: CDR1 MDHEN, CDR2 SYDVKM. This PCR relied on a set of 60 Vbeta primers and 13 Jbeta primers. The authors' processing: The authors later counted 65 million to 90 million unique TCR beta chains, about 11 million of them shared. Assay: immunoSEQ multiplex PCR; the TCRdb copy retains only in-frame clones and omits some. D and trimming come from the DNA, and the V and J calls and clone size come from that table. The profile shows around 130,000 clones, more than 65% of them singletons.

The genes are TRBV28 and TRBJ1-1, with D possibly TRBD1 on 5 matching bases. The TCR comes from a woman aged 25 to 39 in good health and CMV-seronegative. Sequenced material: PBMCs. CDR3 DNA: TGTGCCAGCAGTGCCAACTATGGGGCCAGGAAAGCTTTCTTT. Translating gives CASSANYGARKAFF. The complete variable domain, with remaining parts taken from reference TRBV28 and TRBJ1-1, reads DVKVTQSSRYLVKRTGEKVFLECVQDMDHENMFWYRQDPGLGLRLIYFSYDVKMKEKGDIPEGYSVSREKKERFSLILESASTNQTSMYLCASSANYGARKAFFGQGTRLTVV.